This T cell receptor (beta chain) was identified in a study of T cells in Graves' hyperthyroidism and ophthalmopathy. Only a few counts were recorded for this clonotype. Its antigen remains unidentified. Study conclusions and caveats: Blood samples included most of the expanded thyroid clonotypes exceeding 0.001.

The CDR3 sequence is 15 residues long. The ends lost 1 base at V and 8 bases at J; junction bases unmatched: 6. Germline V gives CDR1 SGHNT, CDR2 YENEEA. Regions amplified from RNA transcripts were the TCR beta CDR3 regions. In the first-round RT-PCR of the TCR CDR3, the HTBI primer set was used. TCRdb analysed the multiplex PCR reads with MiXCR anew, one entry per CDR3 protein. The sample consists of about 540,000 distinct CDR3 sequences, roughly 46% of them appearing once. V is TRBV11-3 and J is TRBJ1-5; 9 bases are shared with TRBD1. The specimen was peripheral blood or thyroid tissue (not recorded which). The source of this sequence is a woman aged 18 to 35 with Graves' hyperthyroidism. The CDR3 region is CASSLAGTGSEPQHF. The CDR3 nucleotides read TGTGCCAGCAGCTTAGCCGGGACAGGGAGTGAGCCCCAGCATTTT. Full variable domain (missing parts from reference TRBV11-3 and TRBJ1-5): EAGVVQSPRYKIIEKKQPVAFWCNPISGHNTLYWYLQNLGQGPELLIRYENEEAVDDSQLPKDRFSAERLKGVDSTLKIQPAELGDSAVYLCASSLAGTGSEPQHFGDGTRLSIL.